The 22 T cell receptor beta chains in this list originate from one sample, sequenced in a study of monozygotic twins with inflammatory bowel disease (dated by TCRdb to the late 2010s). The library was made by 5' RACE. The data were produced on an Illumina HiSeq 2500. Once TCRdb had reprocessed the reads, it stored one entry per CDR3 protein sequence and supplied no DNA. For this sample, the table gives approximately 150,000 distinct CDR3 sequences. The top ten hold 2.4% of the sample. What was sequenced was blood. The receptors were sampled from a human donor with ulcerative colitis or Crohn's disease, or a healthy co-twin of an affected twin (not recorded which).

CDR3 amino acids: CSVGVGRNSPLHF. The rearrangement joins TRBV29-1 to TRBJ1-6. The CDR3 is 13 residues long. Germline V gene lookup returns CDR1 SQVTM and CDR2 ANQGSEA.

The V gene is TRBV5-6, the J gene TRBJ2-7; without DNA, the TCRdb call of TRBD1 cannot be checked. This CDR3 is built from 16 residues. CDR1 is SGHDT, CDR2 YYEEEE, per germline. CDR3 sequence: CASSLYAGQGIYEQYF. The variable domain in full, with the rest retrieved from reference TRBV5-6 and TRBJ2-7, is DAGVTQSPTHLIKTRGQQVTLRCSPKSGHDTVSWYQQALGQGPQFIFQYYEEEERQRGNFPDRFSGHQFPNYSSELNVNALLLGDSALYLCASSLYAGQGIYEQYFGPGTRLTVT.

The chain carries TRBV9 and TRBJ1-2; the TRBD1 assignment by TCRdb is unverifiable without DNA. CDR1 is SGDLS, CDR2 YYNGEE, per germline. The CDR3 consists of 14 residues. The CDR3 sequence is CASSVVLGTGGYTF.

This chain joins TRBV12-3 or TRBV12-4 and TRBJ1-4; TCRdb lists TRBD1, though no DNA is available to test this call. CDR3 size: 15 residues. The CDR3: CASSTRQGAWEKLFF.

V is TRBV20-1 and J is TRBJ2-7. Germline V CDR1 and CDR2: DFQATT, SNEGSKA (reference sequence). The CDR3 runs 14 residues. The CDR3 here is CSASTQYLSYEQYF.

The J gene is TRBJ2-5, the V gene TRBV4-2. Germline V CDR1 and CDR2: LGHNA, YNFKEQ. The CDR3 sequence is 13 residues long. The CDR3 sequence is CASSRSNLETQYF.

The rearrangement joins TRBV20-1 to TRBJ1-1; without DNA, the TCRdb call of TRBD1 cannot be checked. The germline V gene encodes CDR1 DFQATT and CDR2 SNEGSKA (reference sequence). This CDR3 is 15 amino acids long. CDR3 protein: CSASRGRGSSTEAFF.

The chain uses TRBV6-1 and TRBJ1-5; TCRdb's D gene call, TRBD1, goes unchecked for lack of DNA. The CDR3 covers 14 residues. CDR1 and CDR2 from the germline V gene are MNHNS and SASEGT. The CDR3 sequence is CASSQDRDGQPQHF.

The rearrangement joins TRBV5-4 to TRBJ1-4. There are 12 residues in the CDR3. The germline V gene has CDR1 SGHNT and CDR2 YYREEE (reference sequence). The CDR3 region is CASSGSNEKLFF. Full variable domain (missing parts from reference TRBV5-4 and TRBJ1-4): ETGVTQSPTHLIKTRGQQVTLRCSSQSGHNTVSWYQQALGQGPQFIFQYYREEENGRGNFPPRFSGLQFPNYSSELNVNALELDDSALYLCASSGSNEKLFFGSGTQLSVL.

The V call is TRBV5-1, the J call TRBJ2-3; TCRdb picks TRBD2, but there is no DNA to check that call. Germline values: CDR1 SGHRS, CDR2 YFSETQ. The CDR3 consists of 16 residues. This CDR3 is CASSLRAGGSADTQYF. Variable domain in full (rest from reference TRBV5-1 and TRBJ2-3): KAGVTQTPRYLIKTRGQQVTLSCSPISGHRSVSWYQQTPGQGLQFLFEYFSETQRNKGNFPGRFSGRQFSNSRSEMNVSTLELGDSALYLCASSLRAGGSADTQYFGPGTRLTVL.

The J gene is TRBJ2-3, the V gene TRBV7-2; absent DNA, TCRdb's TRBD1 call cannot be checked. CDR3 length: 17 amino acids. Germline V CDR1 and CDR2: SGHTA, FQGNSA. CDR3 in amino acids: CASSFLTAGRSTDTQYF.

The CDR3 sequence: CASSEFDRGNEQFF. J is TRBJ2-1 and V is TRBV6-4; TCRdb calls TRBD1, which cannot be checked without DNA. This CDR3 is built from 14 residues. From germline, CDR1 is MRHNA and CDR2 SNTAGT.

The CDR3 sequence: CASSSGAKNIQYF. The J gene is TRBJ2-4, the V gene TRBV11-2. The CDR3 loop spans 13 amino acids. Germline lookup yields CDR1 SGHAT and CDR2 FQNNGV.

V gene TRBV6-5 combines with J gene TRBJ2-7; TCRdb indicates TRBD1, and absent DNA this call remains unverified. CDR3 size: 15 residues. CDR1 is MNHEY and CDR2 is SVGAGI in the germline V gene. The CDR3 is CASSYSNDRWYEQYF.

The chain uses TRBV12-3 or TRBV12-4 and TRBJ1-2. The CDR3 has 12 amino acids. The CDR3 sequence: CASSHPGIGYTF.

The chain uses TRBV5-1 and TRBJ1-1; TCRdb's D gene call, TRBD1, goes unchecked for lack of DNA. The CDR3 has 16 residues. Germline assignment: CDR1 SGHRS and CDR2 YFSETQ. CDR3 loop: CASSLRQGYTNTEAFF.

The chain is built from TRBV5-6 and TRBJ1-3. Germline-derived CDR1 and CDR2 are SGHDT and YYEEEE. CDR3 length: 13 residues. The CDR3 region is CASEAGYGNTIYF.

The rearrangement uses TRBV5-8 and TRBJ2-3; checking the TCRdb D call of TRBD1 is not possible without DNA. CDR3 length equals 15 residues. Germline V lookup: CDR1 SGHTS, CDR2 YDEGEE. The CDR3: CASSPGTGGADTQYF.

The chain recombines TRBV20-1 with TRBJ1-5. The CDR3 has 15 residues. Germline V gives CDR1 DFQATT, CDR2 SNEGSKA (reference sequence). The CDR3: CSARDRGAINQPQHF.

The chain carries TRBV28 and TRBJ2-1; the TRBD1 assignment by TCRdb is unverifiable without DNA. CDR3 length: 15 amino acids. Germline assignment: CDR1 MDHEN and CDR2 SYDVKM. This CDR3 is CASSLPGGFHNEQFF.

The CDR3 here is CASSPPGSSYNEQFF. The rearrangement uses TRBV7-9 and TRBJ2-1; TCRdb selects TRBD1, and the lack of DNA leaves this call unchecked. There are 15 residues in the CDR3. Germline CDR1 and CDR2: SEHNR and FQNEAQ (reference sequence).

CDR3: CSTLSGGNEKLFF. This chain uses TRBV20-1 with TRBJ1-4. The length of the CDR3 is 13 residues. From germline, CDR1 is DFQATT and CDR2 SNEGSKA (reference sequence).